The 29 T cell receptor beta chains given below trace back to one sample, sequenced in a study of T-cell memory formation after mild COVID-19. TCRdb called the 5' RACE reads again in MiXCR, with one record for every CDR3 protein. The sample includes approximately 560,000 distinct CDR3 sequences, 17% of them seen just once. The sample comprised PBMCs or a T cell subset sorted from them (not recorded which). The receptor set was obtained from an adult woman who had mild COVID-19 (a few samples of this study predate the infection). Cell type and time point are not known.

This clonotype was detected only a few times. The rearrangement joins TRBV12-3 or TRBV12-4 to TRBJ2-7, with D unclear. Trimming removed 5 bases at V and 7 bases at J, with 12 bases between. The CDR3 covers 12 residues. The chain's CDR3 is CASSLTSREQYF. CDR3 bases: TGTGCCAGCAGTCTCACCTCTCGGGAGCAGTACTTC.

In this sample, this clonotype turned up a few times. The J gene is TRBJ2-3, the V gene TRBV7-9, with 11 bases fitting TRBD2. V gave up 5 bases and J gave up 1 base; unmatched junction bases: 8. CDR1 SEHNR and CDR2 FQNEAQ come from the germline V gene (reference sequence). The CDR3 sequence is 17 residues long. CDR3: CASSPGTSGARTDTQYF. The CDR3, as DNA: TGTGCCAGCAGCCCTGGGACTAGCGGCGCACGCACAGATACGCAGTATTTT. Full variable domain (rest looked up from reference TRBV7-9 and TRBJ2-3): DTGVSQNPRHKITKRGQNVTFRCDPISEHNRLYWYRQTLGQGPEFLTYFQNEAQLEKSRLLSDRFSAERPKGSFSTLEIQRTEQGDSAMYLCASSPGTSGARTDTQYFGPGTRLTVL.

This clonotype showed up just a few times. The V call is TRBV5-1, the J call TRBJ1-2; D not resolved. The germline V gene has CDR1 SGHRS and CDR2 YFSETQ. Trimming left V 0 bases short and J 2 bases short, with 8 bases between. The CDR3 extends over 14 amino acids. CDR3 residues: CASSLVPWNYGYTF. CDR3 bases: TGCGCCAGCAGCTTGGTACCGTGGAACTATGGCTACACCTTC. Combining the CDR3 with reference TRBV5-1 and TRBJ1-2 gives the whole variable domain KAGVTQTPRYLIKTRGQQVTLSCSPISGHRSVSWYQQTPGQGLQFLFEYFSETQRNKGNFPGRFSGRQFSNSRSEMNVSTLELGDSALYLCASSLVPWNYGYTFGSGTRLTVV.

The CDR3 loop is CASSQGPQGAVGDRYNEQFF. Written as DNA, the CDR3 is TGCGCCAGCAGCCAGGGGCCACAGGGGGCTGTCGGGGACAGATACAATGAGCAGTTCTTC. The chain is built from TRBV4-1 and TRBJ2-1, with TRBD1 identical over 9 bases. Germline assignment: CDR1 MGHRA and CDR2 YSYEKL. V trimming: 3 bases; J trimming: 4 bases; junction bases outside the gene matches: 19. The CDR3 has 20 residues.

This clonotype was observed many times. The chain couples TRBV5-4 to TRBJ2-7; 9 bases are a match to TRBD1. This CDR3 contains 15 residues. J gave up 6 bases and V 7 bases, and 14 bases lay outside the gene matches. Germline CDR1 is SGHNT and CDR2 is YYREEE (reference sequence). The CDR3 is CASSLWDREIGEQYF. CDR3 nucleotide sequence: TGTGCCAGCTCCCTTTGGGACAGGGAGATAGGCGAGCAGTACTTC.

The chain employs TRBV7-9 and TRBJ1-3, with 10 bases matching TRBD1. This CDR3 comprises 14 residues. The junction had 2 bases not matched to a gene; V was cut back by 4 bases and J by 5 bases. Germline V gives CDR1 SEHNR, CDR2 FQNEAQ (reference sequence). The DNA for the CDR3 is TGTGCCAGCAGCTCGGACAGGGGGAGAAACACCATATATTTT. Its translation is CASSSDRGRNTIYF.

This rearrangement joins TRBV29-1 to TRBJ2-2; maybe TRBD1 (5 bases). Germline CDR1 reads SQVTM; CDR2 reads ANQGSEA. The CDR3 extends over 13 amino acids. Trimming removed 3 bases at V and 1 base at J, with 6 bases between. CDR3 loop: CSVDRGNTGELFF. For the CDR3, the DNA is TGCAGCGTTGATAGGGGGAACACCGGGGAGCTGTTTTTT.

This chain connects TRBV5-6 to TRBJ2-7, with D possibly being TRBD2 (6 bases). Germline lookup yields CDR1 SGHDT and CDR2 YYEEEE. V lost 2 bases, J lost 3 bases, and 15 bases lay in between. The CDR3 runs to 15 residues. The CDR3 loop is CASSFMPAGGYEQYF. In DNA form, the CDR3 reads TGTGCCAGCAGCTTTATGCCAGCGGGTGGCTACGAGCAGTACTTC.

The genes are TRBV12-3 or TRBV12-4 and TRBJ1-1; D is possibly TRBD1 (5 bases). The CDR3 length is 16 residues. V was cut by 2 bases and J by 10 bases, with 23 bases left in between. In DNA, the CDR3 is TGTGCCAGCAGTTTATCGGGGGTGGCCATCCCCAAGGTAGCTTTCTTT. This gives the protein CASSLSGVAIPKVAFF.

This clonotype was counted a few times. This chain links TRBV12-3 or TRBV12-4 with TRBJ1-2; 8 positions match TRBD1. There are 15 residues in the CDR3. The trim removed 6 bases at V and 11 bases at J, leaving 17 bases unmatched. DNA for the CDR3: TGTGCCAGCAGCTACGGGGGGGCAGGGGGCGCGAAGTACACCTTC. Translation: CASSYGGAGGAKYTF.

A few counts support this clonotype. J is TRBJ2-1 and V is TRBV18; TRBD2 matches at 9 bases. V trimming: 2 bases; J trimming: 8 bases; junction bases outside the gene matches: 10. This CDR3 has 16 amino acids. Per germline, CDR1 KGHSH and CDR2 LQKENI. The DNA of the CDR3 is TGTGCCAGCTCACCAACGGCTAGCGGGAATGTCGATGAGCAGTTCTTC. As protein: CASSPTASGNVDEQFF.

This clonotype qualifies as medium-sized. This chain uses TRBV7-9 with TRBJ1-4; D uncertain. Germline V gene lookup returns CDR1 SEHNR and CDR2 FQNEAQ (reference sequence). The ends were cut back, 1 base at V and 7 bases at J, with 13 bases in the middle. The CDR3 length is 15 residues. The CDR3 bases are TGTGCCAGCAGCTTAGGCGATCTGAGTGGTGAAAAACTGTTTTTT. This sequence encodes CASSLGDLSGEKLFF.

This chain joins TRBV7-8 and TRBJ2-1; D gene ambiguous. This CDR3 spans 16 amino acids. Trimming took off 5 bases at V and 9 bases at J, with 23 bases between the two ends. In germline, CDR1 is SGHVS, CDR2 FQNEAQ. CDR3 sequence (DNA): TGTGCCAGCAGCAACGCCCGCCCGGGCGCCGTGGGTGAGCAGTTCTTC. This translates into CASSNARPGAVGEQFF. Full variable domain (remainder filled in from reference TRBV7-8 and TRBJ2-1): GAGVSQSPRYKVAKRGQDVALRCDPISGHVSLFWYQQALGQGPEFLTYFQNEAQLDKSGLPSDRFFAERPEGSVSTLKIQRTQQEDSAVYLCASSNARPGAVGEQFFGPGTRLTVL.

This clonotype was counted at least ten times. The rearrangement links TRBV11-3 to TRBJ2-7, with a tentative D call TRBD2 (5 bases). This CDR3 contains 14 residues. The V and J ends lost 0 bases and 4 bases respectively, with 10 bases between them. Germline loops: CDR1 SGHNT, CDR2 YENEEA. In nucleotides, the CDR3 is TGTGCCAGCAGCTTAGAGGTCCAGCGGTACGAGCAGTACTTC. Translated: CASSLEVQRYEQYF.

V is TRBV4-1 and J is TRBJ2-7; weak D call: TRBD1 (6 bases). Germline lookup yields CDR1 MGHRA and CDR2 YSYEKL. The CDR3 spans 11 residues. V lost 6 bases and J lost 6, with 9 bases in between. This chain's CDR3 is CASRGAVEQYF. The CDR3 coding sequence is TGCGCCAGCAGGGGGGCGGTCGAGCAGTACTTC.

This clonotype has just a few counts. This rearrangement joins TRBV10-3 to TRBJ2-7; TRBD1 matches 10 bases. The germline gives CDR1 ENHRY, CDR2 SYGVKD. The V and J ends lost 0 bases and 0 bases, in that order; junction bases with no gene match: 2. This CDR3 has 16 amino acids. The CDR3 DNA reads TGTGCCATCAGTGAGTCAGGGACAGGGGCCTCCTACGAGCAGTACTTC. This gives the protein CAISESGTGASYEQYF.

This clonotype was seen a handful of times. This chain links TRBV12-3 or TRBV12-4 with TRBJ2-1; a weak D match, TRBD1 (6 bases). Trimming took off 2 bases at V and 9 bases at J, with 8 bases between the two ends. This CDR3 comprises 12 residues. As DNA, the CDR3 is TGTGCCAGCAGTTTAACAGGGAGTGAGCAGTTCTTC. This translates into CASSLTGSEQFF.

CDR3 bases: TGTGCCAGCCTACAAGACCTGGTCGGGCCAGATACGCAGTATTTT. This encodes CASLQDLVGPDTQYF. The chain recombines TRBV6-6 with TRBJ2-3; no clear D gene. Trimming removed 8 bases from V and 4 bases from J, with 19 bases in between. Germline lookup yields CDR1 MNHNY and CDR2 SVGAGI (reference sequence). The CDR3 totals 15 residues.

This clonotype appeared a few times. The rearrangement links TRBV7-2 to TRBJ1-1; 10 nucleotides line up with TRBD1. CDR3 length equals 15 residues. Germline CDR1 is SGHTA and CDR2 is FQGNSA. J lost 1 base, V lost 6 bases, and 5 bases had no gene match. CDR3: CASRKTGGPNTEAFF. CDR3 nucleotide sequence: TGTGCCAGCAGAAAGACAGGGGGCCCGAACACTGAAGCTTTCTTT.

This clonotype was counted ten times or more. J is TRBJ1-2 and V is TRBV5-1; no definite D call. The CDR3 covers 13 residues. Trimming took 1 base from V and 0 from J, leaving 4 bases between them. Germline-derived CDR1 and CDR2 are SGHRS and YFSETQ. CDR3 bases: TGCGCCAGCAGCTTGACAGCTAACTATGGCTACACCTTC. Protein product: CASSLTANYGYTF.

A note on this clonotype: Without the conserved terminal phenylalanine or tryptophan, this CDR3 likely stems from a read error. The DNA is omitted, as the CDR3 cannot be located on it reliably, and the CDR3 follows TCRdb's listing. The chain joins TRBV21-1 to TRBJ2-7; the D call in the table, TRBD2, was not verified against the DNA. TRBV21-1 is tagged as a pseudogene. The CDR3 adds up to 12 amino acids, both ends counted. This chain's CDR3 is CASRQRLAPTGA.

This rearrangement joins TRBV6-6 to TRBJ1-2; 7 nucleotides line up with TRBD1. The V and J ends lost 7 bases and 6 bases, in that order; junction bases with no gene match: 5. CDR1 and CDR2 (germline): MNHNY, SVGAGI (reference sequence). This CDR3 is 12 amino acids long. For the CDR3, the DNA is TGTGCCAGCACCCAACAGGGGAATGGCTACACCTTC. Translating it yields CASTQQGNGYTF.

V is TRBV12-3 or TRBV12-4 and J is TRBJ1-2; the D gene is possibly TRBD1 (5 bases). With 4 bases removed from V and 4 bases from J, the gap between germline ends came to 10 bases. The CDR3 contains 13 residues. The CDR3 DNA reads TGTGCCAGCAGTTCCGGGACCGTCTATGGCTACACCTTC. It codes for CASSSGTVYGYTF.

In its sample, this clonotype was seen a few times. The CDR3, as DNA: TGTGCCAGCAGTTACTCTGGCGCGTGGAACACTGAAGCTTTCTTT. It codes for CASSYSGAWNTEAFF. The chain couples TRBV6-5 to TRBJ1-1; D is undetermined. Trimming stripped 0 bases from V and 1 base from J, with 9 bases between. Germline V lookup: CDR1 MNHEY, CDR2 SVGAGI. CDR3 size: 15 residues.

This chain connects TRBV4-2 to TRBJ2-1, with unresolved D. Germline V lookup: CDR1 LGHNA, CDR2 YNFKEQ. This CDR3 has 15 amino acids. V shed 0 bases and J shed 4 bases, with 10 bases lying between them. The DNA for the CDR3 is TGTGCCAGCAGCCAAGACGAGGAAGTATACAATGAGCAGTTCTTC. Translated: CASSQDEEVYNEQFF.

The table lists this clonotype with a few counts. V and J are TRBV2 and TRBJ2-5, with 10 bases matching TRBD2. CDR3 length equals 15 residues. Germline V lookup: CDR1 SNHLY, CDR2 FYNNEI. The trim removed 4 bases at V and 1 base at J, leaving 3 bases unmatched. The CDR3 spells CASSAGTSAQETQYF. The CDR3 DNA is TGTGCCAGCAGTGCTGGGACTAGCGCCCAAGAGACCCAGTACTTC. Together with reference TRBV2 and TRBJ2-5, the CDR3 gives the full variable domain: EPEVTQTPSHQVTQMGQEVILRCVPISNHLYFYWYRQILGQKVEFLVSFYNNEISEKSEIFDDQFSVERPDGSNFTLKIRSTKLEDSAMYFCASSAGTSAQETQYFGPGTRLLVL.

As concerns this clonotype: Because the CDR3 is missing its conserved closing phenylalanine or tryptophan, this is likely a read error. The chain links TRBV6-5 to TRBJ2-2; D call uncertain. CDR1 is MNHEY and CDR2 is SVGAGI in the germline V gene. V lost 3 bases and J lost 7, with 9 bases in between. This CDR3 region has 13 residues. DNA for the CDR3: TGTGCCAGCAGTTATAACCTGGGCGGGGAGCTGTTTTTA. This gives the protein CASSYNLGGELFL.

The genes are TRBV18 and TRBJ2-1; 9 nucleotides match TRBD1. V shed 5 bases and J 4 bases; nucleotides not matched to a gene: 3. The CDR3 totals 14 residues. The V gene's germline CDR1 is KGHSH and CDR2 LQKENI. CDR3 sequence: CASSTGGQYNEQFF. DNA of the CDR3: TGTGCCAGCTCAACAGGGGGCCAGTACAATGAGCAGTTCTTC.

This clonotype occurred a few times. The CDR3 nucleotides are TGCGCCAGCAGTCCTGACGGGACAGGGGGACTTACGCAGTATTTT. The encoded protein is CASSPDGTGGLTQYF. This sequence joins TRBV5-1 and TRBJ2-3; TRBD1 aligns across 11 bases. The CDR3 has 15 amino acids. CDR1 and CDR2 (germline): SGHRS, YFSETQ. Unmatched junction bases numbered 10, after V lost 5 bases and J lost 8 bases.